These 27 T cell receptor beta chains share one sample of origin, sequenced in a study of cytomegalovirus exposure and HLA in healthy donors. Generated by immunoSEQ multiplex PCR, the TCRdb table keeps only in-frame clones and is missing some. The sample lists roughly 76,000 clones; approximately 93% were seen once. Sequences were obtained from PBMCs. The receptors were gathered from a man younger than 35 in good health and CMV-seropositive.

This clone showed up just once. This chain connects TRBV30 to TRBJ1-1; 10 nucleotides align to TRBD1. V lost 4 bases, J lost 6 bases, and 8 bases stayed unmatched. Germline loops: CDR1 GTSNPN, CDR2 SVGIG (reference sequence). The CDR3 totals 14 residues. The CDR3 is CAWKTGTGEPEAFF. CDR3 coding DNA: TGTGCCTGGAAGACCGGGACAGGGGAACCTGAAGCTTTCTTT.

The chain joins TRBV19 to TRBJ2-7; D call uncertain. V was cut by 5 bases and J by 3 bases, with 11 bases left in between. The CDR3 totals 13 residues. Per the germline V gene, CDR1 is LNHDA and CDR2 is SQIVND (reference sequence). CDR3 nucleotides: TGTGCCAGTAGTCCCTATTTTGGCTACGAGCAGTACTTC. As protein: CASSPYFGYEQYF. The variable domain in full, completed from reference TRBV19 and TRBJ2-7, reads DGGITQSPKYLFRKEGQNVTLSCEQNLNHDAMYWYRQDPGQGLRLIYYSQIVNDFQKGDIAEGYSVSREKKESFPLTVTSAQKNPTAFYLCASSPYFGYEQYFGPGTRLTVT.

The chain has TRBV4-2 and TRBJ2-1; 11 positions match TRBD1. There are 16 residues in the CDR3. V lost 0 bases, J lost 6 bases, and 4 bases stayed unmatched. CDR1 and CDR2 (germline): LGHNA, YNFKEQ. CDR3 nucleotide sequence: TGTGCCAGCAGCCAAGATCTTGGGACAGGGGGCAATGAGCAGTTCTTC. Protein product: CASSQDLGTGGNEQFF.

The V gene is TRBV28, the J gene TRBJ2-1; TRBD1 matches 9 bases. The germline V gene has CDR1 MDHEN and CDR2 SYDVKM. There are 18 residues in the CDR3. Trimming cost V 3 bases and J 7 bases; bases outside gene matches: 16. The CDR3 loop reads CASSFPPGQGSRVNEQFF. CDR3 DNA sequence: TGTGCCAGCAGTTTTCCACCCGGACAGGGGTCTCGGGTAAATGAGCAGTTCTTC.

The CDR3 sequence is CASSPRQGEAFF. CDR3 sequence (DNA): TGTGCCAGCTCACCTAGACAGGGCGAAGCTTTCTTT. The chain joins TRBV18 to TRBJ1-1; 7 positions match TRBD1. With V trimmed by 3 bases and J by 8 bases, 3 bases remained unmatched. The CDR3 runs to 12 residues. Germline CDR1 KGHSH, CDR2 LQKENI.

This clone appeared once. The J gene is TRBJ2-7, the V gene TRBV5-5; 8 bases are a match to TRBD2. The CDR3 consists of 14 residues. Germline trimming cut 4 bases from V and 3 bases from J; bases unmatched to any gene: 6. The germline gives CDR1 SGHKS, CDR2 YYEKEE (reference sequence). CDR3 coding DNA: TGTGCCAGCAGCCTGGGACTAGACCGCTACGAGCAGTACTTC. This sequence encodes CASSLGLDRYEQYF.

This chain uses TRBV9 with TRBJ1-3; D not resolved. CDR1 and CDR2 (germline): SGDLS, YYNGEE. The CDR3 is 12 residues long. The V end lost 6 bases, the J end lost 0 bases, and 4 bases lay between the germline ends. The CDR3 DNA is TGTGCCAGCACCCTCTCTGGAAACACCATATATTTT. This encodes CASTLSGNTIYF.

This sequence joins TRBV2 and TRBJ2-7; maybe TRBD1 (5 bases). The germline gives CDR1 SNHLY, CDR2 FYNNEI. Trimming removed 7 bases at V and 3 bases at J, with 7 bases between. This CDR3 comprises 11 residues. DNA for the CDR3: TGTGCCAGCAAAGGGGTCTACGAGCAGTACTTC. This gives the protein CASKGVYEQYF.

This clone came up a few times. This chain joins TRBV19 and TRBJ1-1; 9 bases align to TRBD1. J gave up 4 bases and V 7 bases, and 4 bases lay outside the gene matches. The CDR3 totals 13 residues. Per germline, CDR1 LNHDA and CDR2 SQIVND (reference sequence). CDR3 DNA: TGTGCCAGTACGGGACAGGGTACCACTGAAGCTTTCTTT. This encodes CASTGQGTTEAFF.

This chain joins TRBV29-1 and TRBJ1-2; D call uncertain. This CDR3 has 11 amino acids. Between the trimmed V and J ends, which lost 6 bases and 7 bases, there was a span of 12 bases. Germline CDR1 and CDR2: SQVTM and ANQGSEA. CDR3 region: CSVGYLGGYTF. CDR3 coding DNA: TGCAGCGTCGGGTATCTCGGTGGCTACACCTTC. The complete variable domain, with remaining parts taken from reference TRBV29-1 and TRBJ1-2, reads SAVISQKPSRDICQRGTSLTIQCQVDSQVTMMFWYRQQPGQSLTLIATANQGSEATYESGFVIDKFPISRPNLTFSTLTVSNMSPEDSSIYLCSVGYLGGYTFGSGTRLTVV.

The chain couples TRBV9 to TRBJ2-5; TRBD1 matches 7 bases. V was pared by 2 bases and J by 4 bases, with 8 bases of the junction left unmatched. CDR3 size: 15 residues. Germline CDR1 is SGDLS and CDR2 is YYNGEE. The chain's CDR3 is CASSVRGGEGETQYF. The CDR3 nucleotides are TGTGCCAGCAGCGTCAGAGGGGGCGAGGGAGAGACCCAGTACTTC.

The V gene is TRBV2, the J gene TRBJ2-1; D uncertain. V lost 3 bases and J 13 bases, leaving 10 bases between the germline ends. This CDR3 has 11 amino acids. The germline V gene has CDR1 SNHLY and CDR2 FYNNEI. CDR3: CASSEEAKQFF. As DNA, the CDR3 is TGTGCCAGCAGTGAGGAAGCGAAACAGTTCTTC.

The chain couples TRBV5-1 to TRBJ2-7; TRBD1 matches 10 bases. Germline V gives CDR1 SGHRS, CDR2 YFSETQ. Trimming removed 5 bases from V and 4 bases from J; junction bases left unmatched: 9. The CDR3 spans 15 residues. The DNA of the CDR3 is TGCGCCAGCAGGGCGGGGGGACAGGGGTTTTACGAGCAGTACTTC. It specifies CASRAGGQGFYEQYF.

The CDR3 DNA reads as TGTGCCAGCAGTGGCAGGGAAGAACAGCCCCAGCATTTT. Protein sequence: CASSGREEQPQHF. The chain couples TRBV2 to TRBJ1-5, with a weak D call TRBD1 (5 bases). Trimming stripped 4 bases from V and 7 bases from J, with 11 bases between. The CDR3 totals 13 residues. Germline CDR1 reads SNHLY; CDR2 reads FYNNEI.

This clone appeared once. This rearrangement joins TRBV5-1 to TRBJ2-2, with D tentatively TRBD1 (5 bases). The CDR3 has 14 residues. With 0 bases removed from V and 6 bases from J, the gap between germline ends came to 9 bases. CDR1 and CDR2 (germline): SGHRS, YFSETQ. As DNA, the CDR3 is TGCGCCAGCAGCTTGGCCCCAGGGTCCGGGGAGCTGTTTTTT. Translated: CASSLAPGSGELFF.

V is TRBV19 and J is TRBJ2-7; a weak D match, TRBD2 (6 bases). The CDR3 consists of 15 residues. The germline gives CDR1 LNHDA, CDR2 SQIVND (reference sequence). Trimming pared 2 bases from V and 0 bases from J, leaving 11 bases between. The CDR3 sequence is CASSITGDSSYEQYF. The CDR3 DNA reads as TGTGCCAGTAGTATAACGGGGGATTCCTCCTACGAGCAGTACTTC.

J is TRBJ2-7 and V is TRBV7-3; 11 bases map to TRBD2. The CDR3 is 14 residues long. V was clipped by 4 bases and J by 4 bases; unmatched bases: 3. Looked up from germline, CDR1 is SGHTA and CDR2 is FQGTGA. CDR3 DNA sequence: TGTGCCAGCAGCTCGAGGACTAGCGGGTACGAGCAGTACTTC. This gives the protein CASSSRTSGYEQYF.

This chain links TRBV5-1 with TRBJ2-7, with 8 bases lining up with TRBD1. Trimming cost V 3 bases and J 5 bases; bases outside gene matches: 7. Looked up from germline, CDR1 is SGHRS and CDR2 is YFSETQ. The CDR3 loop spans 14 amino acids. The CDR3 sequence is CASSWTGPANEQYF. CDR3 sequence (DNA): TGCGCCAGCAGCTGGACAGGGCCGGCTAACGAGCAGTACTTC. Variable domain in full (rest from reference TRBV5-1 and TRBJ2-7): KAGVTQTPRYLIKTRGQQVTLSCSPISGHRSVSWYQQTPGQGLQFLFEYFSETQRNKGNFPGRFSGRQFSNSRSEMNVSTLELGDSALYLCASSWTGPANEQYFGPGTRLTVT.

V gene TRBV9 combines with J gene TRBJ2-1, with TRBD2 identical over 8 bases. From germline, CDR1 is SGDLS and CDR2 YYNGEE. V was pared by 4 bases and J by 2 bases, with 8 bases of the junction left unmatched. The CDR3 has 16 residues. The chain's CDR3 is CASSPRTSFPYNEQFF. CDR3 sequence (DNA): TGTGCCAGCAGCCCCCGGACTAGCTTTCCCTACAATGAGCAGTTCTTC.

The chain carries TRBV5-1 and TRBJ2-3; a possible D gene is TRBD2 (5 bases). The V gene lost 4 bases and the J gene lost 1 base, with 7 bases spanning the gap. The CDR3 extends over 13 amino acids. From germline, CDR1 is SGHRS and CDR2 YFSETQ. CDR3 sequence reads: CASSSGGTDTQYF. The CDR3 DNA reads as TGCGCCAGCAGCAGCGGCGGCACAGATACGCAGTATTTT.

The gene calls are TRBV9 and TRBJ2-6; TRBD1 aligns across 8 bases. There are 20 residues in the CDR3. After removal of 2 bases from V and 4 bases from J, the junction contained 17 bases not matched to a gene. Germline CDR1 SGDLS, CDR2 YYNGEE. This CDR3 reads CASSVALAGGLDSGANVLTF. Here the CDR3 DNA reads TGTGCCAGCAGCGTCGCCCTGGCAGGGGGCCTAGACTCGGGGGCCAACGTCCTGACTTTC. Drawing the rest from reference TRBV9 and TRBJ2-6, the complete variable domain is DSGVTQTPKHLITATGQRVTLRCSPRSGDLSVYWYQQSLDQGLQFLIQYYNGEERAKGNILERFSAQQFPDLHSELNLSSLELGDSALYFCASSVALAGGLDSGANVLTFGAGSRLTVL.

The J gene is TRBJ1-2, the V gene TRBV4-1; 9 bases are a match to TRBD1. The junction had 13 bases not matched to a gene; V was cut back by 0 bases and J by 8 bases. Germline lookup yields CDR1 MGHRA and CDR2 YSYEKL. This CDR3 has 17 amino acids. The CDR3 region is CASSQDSGQGFRYGYTF. The CDR3 coding sequence is TGCGCCAGCAGCCAAGATTCGGGACAGGGTTTTCGGTACGGCTACACCTTC.

This chain uses TRBV5-1 with TRBJ2-3; 14 bases fit TRBD2. CDR1 and CDR2 (germline): SGHRS, YFSETQ. V trimming: 0 bases; J trimming: 5 bases; junction bases outside the gene matches: 5. The CDR3 totals 17 residues. CDR3 sequence reads: CASSLAGLAGAEDTQYF. As DNA, the CDR3 is TGCGCCAGCAGCTTGGCGGGACTAGCGGGAGCAGAAGATACGCAGTATTTT.

The rearrangement links TRBV9 to TRBJ2-1; 8 positions agree with TRBD1. Germline lookup yields CDR1 SGDLS and CDR2 YYNGEE. V trimming: 2 bases; J trimming: 5 bases; junction bases outside the gene matches: 6. The CDR3 consists of 15 residues. The CDR3 reads CASSVWGQANNEQFF. The CDR3 DNA is TGTGCCAGCAGCGTTTGGGGACAGGCAAACAATGAGCAGTTCTTC.

The gene calls are TRBV10-1 and TRBJ2-4, with TRBD1 identical over 7 bases. The CDR3 has 15 amino acids. Trimming removed 0 bases from V and 4 bases from J; junction bases left unmatched: 3. CDR1 is WNHNN, CDR2 SYGVQD, per germline (reference sequence). The CDR3 loop is CASSESTTGKNIQYF. The CDR3 DNA follows: TGCGCCAGCAGTGAGTCTACGACAGGGAAAAACATTCAGTACTTC.

This clone was seen once. The conserved final phenylalanine or tryptophan is absent from the CDR3, which likely points to a read error. The DNA is left out, because the CDR3 cannot be placed on it with certainty; the CDR3 is given as TCRdb lists it. The chain links TRBV9 to TRBJ1-2. Germline V CDR1 and CDR2: SGDLS, YYNGEE. Counting both end residues, the CDR3 totals 11 amino acids. The CDR3 loop is CASSLFTGLAR.

The chain is built from TRBV28 and TRBJ2-7; TRBD2 is a possible D gene (5 bases). The germline V and J ends were trimmed by 7 bases and 0 bases, with 19 bases remaining between them. The CDR3 covers 16 residues. CDR1 is MDHEN, CDR2 SYDVKM, per germline. This CDR3 reads CASTRRGNRSSYEQYF. The CDR3 coding sequence is TGTGCCAGCACCCGACGGGGAAACAGATCCTCCTACGAGCAGTACTTC.